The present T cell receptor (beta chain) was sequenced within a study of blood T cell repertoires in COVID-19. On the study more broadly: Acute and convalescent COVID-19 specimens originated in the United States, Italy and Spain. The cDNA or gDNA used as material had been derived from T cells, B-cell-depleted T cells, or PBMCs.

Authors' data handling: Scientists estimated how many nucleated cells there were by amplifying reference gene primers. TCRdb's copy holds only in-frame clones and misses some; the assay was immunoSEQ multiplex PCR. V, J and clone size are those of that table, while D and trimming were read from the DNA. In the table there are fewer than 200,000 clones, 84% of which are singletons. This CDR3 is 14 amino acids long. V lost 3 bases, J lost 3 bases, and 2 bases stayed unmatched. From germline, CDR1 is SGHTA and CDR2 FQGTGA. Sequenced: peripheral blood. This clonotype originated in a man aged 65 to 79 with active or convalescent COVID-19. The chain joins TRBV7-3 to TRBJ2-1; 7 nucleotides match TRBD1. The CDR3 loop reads CASSLGQYYNEQFF. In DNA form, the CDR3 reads TGTGCCAGCAGCTTGGGACAGTACTACAATGAGCAGTTCTTC.